One sample yielded the 10 T cell receptor beta chains listed below, sequenced in a study of shared clonotypes between healthy human individuals. Method: immunoSEQ multiplex PCR; TCRdb's copy keeps in-frame clones and lacks some. There are more than 500,000 clones in the sample; approximately 95% occur only once, and 0.05% to 0.07% lies in the top ten. Source material: naive CD4+ T cells sorted from blood. Noted subset: CD45RA+ positively selected. These receptors originate from a woman aged 25 to 45 in good health.

This clone was detected once. The chain couples TRBV28 to TRBJ2-5, with D possibly TRBD1 on 5 matching bases. This CDR3 contains 15 residues. Germline-derived CDR1 and CDR2 are MDHEN and SYDVKM. V lost 3 bases to trimming and J lost 5 bases, with 16 bases between them. The CDR3 protein is CASSLATLGRETQYF. The DNA for the CDR3 is TGTGCCAGCAGTTTGGCGACATTGGGGCGGGAGACCCAGTACTTC.

CDR3 protein: CASSRDRGYNEQFF. The CDR3 bases are TGTGCCAGTAGCCGGGACAGGGGCTACAATGAGCAGTTCTTC. The rearrangement joins TRBV19 to TRBJ2-1; TRBD1 aligns across 10 bases. V lost 6 bases and J lost 3; bases outside the gene matches: 2. The length of the CDR3 is 14 residues. Germline lookup yields CDR1 LNHDA and CDR2 SQIVND (reference sequence).

The genes are TRBV29-1 and TRBJ2-3, with 9 positions matching TRBD2. This CDR3 is 17 amino acids long. V was clipped by 0 bases and J by 4 bases; unmatched bases: 11. The germline gives CDR1 SQVTM, CDR2 ANQGSEA. The CDR3 bases are TGCAGCGTTGAAGATAGGGAAAGAGTAGCGGGAGCAGATACGCAGTATTTT. This translates into CSVEDRERVAGADTQYF.

This clone appeared a few times. This chain uses TRBV2 with TRBJ2-7, with TRBD1 identical over 7 bases. After removal of 5 bases from V and 1 base from J, the junction contained 5 bases not matched to a gene. The length of the CDR3 is 14 residues. Germline CDR1 SNHLY, CDR2 FYNNEI. The CDR3 sequence is CASSQGGQSYEQYF. CDR3 nucleotides: TGTGCCAGCAGTCAAGGGGGACAGTCCTACGAGCAGTACTTC.

The chain has TRBV15 and TRBJ2-7, with D tentatively TRBD2 (6 bases). The V end was cut by 0 bases, the J end by 2 bases, with 11 bases between. In germline, CDR1 is LNHNV, CDR2 YYDKDF (reference sequence). The length of the CDR3 is 15 residues. The CDR3 DNA follows: TGTGCCACCAGCAGAGAAGCTAGCGCTGCCTACGAGCAGTACTTC. It codes for CATSREASAAYEQYF.

This chain connects TRBV28 to TRBJ2-7; D uncertain. In germline, CDR1 is MDHEN, CDR2 SYDVKM. CDR3 length: 11 residues. Trimming left V 3 bases short and J 5 bases short, with 5 bases between. The CDR3 loop is CASSFRDEQYF. For the CDR3, the DNA is TGTGCCAGCAGTTTTCGGGACGAGCAGTACTTC.

A note on this clone: Other DNA variants within this sample encode the same CDR3. The V and J genes are TRBV18 and TRBJ1-1; possibly TRBD1 for D (6 bases). The CDR3 is made up of 13 amino acids. V shed 2 bases and J shed 2 bases, with 6 bases lying between them. Looked up from germline, CDR1 is KGHSH and CDR2 is LQKENI. The CDR3 sequence is CASSPGGNTEAFF. The CDR3 coding sequence is TGTGCCAGCTCACCAGGGGGCAACACTGAAGCTTTCTTT.

This chain links TRBV5-5 with TRBJ2-2; no definite D call. V dropped 1 base and J dropped 4 bases, with 5 bases sitting between them. Germline values: CDR1 SGHKS, CDR2 YYEKEE (reference sequence). This CDR3 has 13 residues. DNA of the CDR3: TGTGCCAGCAGCTTGACTTTCACCGGGGAGCTGTTTTTT. It encodes CASSLTFTGELFF.

The V call is TRBV18, the J call TRBJ1-2, with 11 bases matching TRBD1. This CDR3 spans 15 amino acids. Trimming cost V 4 bases and J 6 bases; bases outside gene matches: 7. Germline CDR1 KGHSH, CDR2 LQKENI. In DNA form, the CDR3 reads TGTGCCAGCTCACGGGGGACAGGGGGACCAAATGGCTACACCTTC. Protein sequence: CASSRGTGGPNGYTF. The whole variable domain, remainder taken from reference TRBV18 and TRBJ1-2, is NAGVMQNPRHLVRRRGQEARLRCSPMKGHSHVYWYRQLPEEGLKFMVYLQKENIIDESGMPKERFSAEFPKEGPSILRIQQVVRGDSAAYFCASSRGTGGPNGYTFGSGTRLTVV.

The gene calls are TRBV5-4 and TRBJ2-7; D is tentatively TRBD1 or TRBD2 (6 bases each). Germline V gene sequence: CDR1 SGHNT, CDR2 YYREEE (reference sequence). V lost 4 bases, J lost 0 bases, and 17 bases lay in between. The CDR3 has 16 amino acids. The CDR3 region has the DNA TGTGCCAGCAGCAGAGTGGGCGGGACAAGCTCCTACGAGCAGTACTTC. Translating gives CASSRVGGTSSYEQYF.